A single sample is the source of the 2 T cell receptor beta chains below, sequenced in a study of T-cell reconstitution after alpha-beta-depleted transplantation in children. Unique molecular identifiers were incorporated into the prepared TCRbeta library. TCRdb used MiXCR to reprocess the PCR reads, holding one entry per CDR3 protein. The sample lists hundreds of thousands of distinct CDR3 sequences; approximately 12% were seen once. Sample: PBMCs from the stem cell graft donor, taken from the stem cell graft. These receptors came from a human donor who donated a stem cell graft to a child with acute lymphoblastic leukemia.

This clonotype was seen repeatedly, ten times or more. The V call is TRBV27, the J call TRBJ1-1; D call uncertain. Germline CDR1 is MNHEY and CDR2 is SMNVEV (reference sequence). Trimming pared 3 bases from V and 2 bases from J, leaving 10 bases between. This CDR3 region has 14 residues. CDR3 nucleotide sequence: TGTGCCAGCAGTTTCGGTAGCCCCAACACTGAAGCTTTCTTT. Amino acid sequence: CASSFGSPNTEAFF.

This clonotype was counted many times. The V call is TRBV21-1, the J call TRBJ1-1. TRBV21-1 represents a pseudogene. The CDR3 runs to 16 residues. In DNA form, the CDR3 reads TGTGCCAGCATCACGTCCTGGCGGACGAAGGGCACTGAAGCTTTCTTT. This gives the protein CASITSWRTKGTEAFF.